These T cell receptor beta chains were read from a single sample in a study of cytomegalovirus exposure and HLA in healthy donors. This table comes from immunoSEQ multiplex PCR, and its TCRdb copy is limited to in-frame clones, with some not included. The sample shows approximately 170,000 clones, roughly 80% of them seen only once. The specimen sequenced was PBMCs. The receptors originated from a man aged 30-40 years in good health and CMV-seropositive. The CDR3 runs from the conserved cysteine through the conserved F or W. The D gene is left open where the match is weak. Expanded clones are given a class, and other clones once, few, many or no size at all.

J: TRBJ2-1; V: TRBV7-2; D: TRBD2; size: NA; DNA: TGTGCCAGCAGCCCTCTGGGAGGGGCCGAGCAGTTCTTC; CDR3: CASSPLGGAEQFF
J: TRBJ2-7; V: TRBV4-3; D: NA; size: once; DNA: TGCGCCAGCAGCCAAGTATCGGGGGAAGGGGCCTACGAGCAGTACTTC; CDR3: CASSQVSGEGAYEQYF
J: TRBJ2-7; V: TRBV6-5; D: TRBD1; size: NA; DNA: TGTGCCAGCAGACCACCGACAGGGTCCTACGAGCAGTACTTC; CDR3: CASRPPTGSYEQYF
J: TRBJ2-1; V: TRBV6-5; D: NA; size: NA; DNA: TGTGCCAGCAGTCCCCAGGGGGGAGAGCAGTTCTTC; CDR3: CASSPQGGEQFF
J: TRBJ2-2; V: TRBV30; D: NA; size: once; DNA: TGTGCCTGGAGTGTACCAGGACAAATTGACACCGGGGAGCTGTTTTTT; CDR3: CAWSVPGQIDTGELFF
J: TRBJ2-3; V: TRBV25-1; D: TRBD1; size: NA; DNA: TGTGACACCGAGGGGGCTAGATCCACAGATACGCAGTATTTT; CDR3: CDTEGARSTDTQYF
J: TRBJ1-6; V: TRBV30; D: NA; size: few; DNA: TGTGCCTGGAGTACGGACAGCAATAATTCACCCCTCCACTTT; CDR3: CAWSTDSNNSPLHF
J: TRBJ2-3; V: TRBV23-1; D: TRBD2; size: once; DNA: TGCGCCAGCAGTCATATACAGGGTGCGGGGGGCGGTTTCTCCCCATGCACAGATACGCAGTATTTT; CDR3: CASSHIQGAGGGFSPCTDTQYF
J: TRBJ1-6; V: TRBV4-3; D: NA; size: few; DNA: TGCGCCAGCAGCCAAGAAGGAGGAGGCTCACCCCTCCACTTT; CDR3: CASSQEGGGSPLHF
J: TRBJ1-2; V: TRBV5-1; D: TRBD1; size: once; DNA: TGCGCCAGCAGCGGGGGGCCAGGGGGCGCCAACTATGGCTACACCTTC; CDR3: CASSGGPGGANYGYTF
J: TRBJ2-7; V: TRBV5-1; D: TRBD1; size: NA; DNA: TGCGCCAGCAGCACAGGACAGGGAACCTACGAGCAGTACTTC; CDR3: CASSTGQGTYEQYF
J: TRBJ2-7; V: TRBV27; D: NA; size: NA; DNA: TGTGCCAGCAGTCCGGGACTTCCCTCCGAGCAGTACTTC; CDR3: CASSPGLPSEQYF
J: TRBJ1-1; V: TRBV4-1; D: NA; size: many; DNA: TGCGCCAGCAGCCAAGGATGGTCGCGGTCCGATAGGAGGACTGAAGCTTTCTTT; CDR3: CASSQGWSRSDRRTEAFF
J: TRBJ2-1; V: TRBV7-2; D: TRBD2; size: once; DNA: TGTGCCAGCAGTTCTAGCGGGTCCTACAATGAGCAGTTCTTC; CDR3: CASSSSGSYNEQFF
J: TRBJ1-1; V: TRBV5-1; D: NA; size: NA; DNA: TGCGCCAGCCTCAGGGACACGGACACTGAAGCTTTCTTT; CDR3: CASLRDTDTEAFF
J: TRBJ2-1; V: TRBV19; D: TRBD2; size: NA; DNA: TGTGCCAGTAGTATTCGGGGCGGGGGGCCGTACAATGAGCAGTTCTTC; CDR3: CASSIRGGGPYNEQFF
J: TRBJ2-5; V: TRBV2; D: NA; size: NA; DNA: TGTGCCAGCAGTGAACGAGGGGAGACCCAGTACTTC; CDR3: CASSERGETQYF
J: TRBJ1-2; V: TRBV19; D: TRBD1; size: few; DNA: TGTGCCAGTAGGGACCGGGACAGGGAGTTTCGCTACACCTTC; CDR3: CASRDRDREFRYTF
J: TRBJ2-5; V: TRBV28; D: TRBD2; size: NA; DNA: TGTGCCACCCGACCCCTACTAGCGGGGTCTTTGGAGACCCAGTACTTC; CDR3: CATRPLLAGSLETQYF
J: TRBJ1-5; V: TRBV27; D: TRBD1; size: NA; DNA: TGTGCCAGCAGTCCCCGGGGACAGGGACGTCAGCCCCAGCATTTT; CDR3: CASSPRGQGRQPQHF
J: TRBJ1-2; V: TRBV7-9; D: NA; size: NA; DNA: TGTGCCAGCAGCTTAGCCGGGGGACTTAGATATTATGGCTACACCTTC; CDR3: CASSLAGGLRYYGYTF
J: TRBJ1-2; V: TRBV4-3; D: TRBD1; size: NA; DNA: TGCGCCAGCAGCCAAGATTGGCGAGCAGGGGGCTATGGCTACACCTTC; CDR3: CASSQDWRAGGYGYTF
J: TRBJ2-5; V: TRBV7-9; D: TRBD1; size: NA; DNA: TGTGCCAGCAGCTCACAGGGGGCAACAAAGACCCAGTACTTC; CDR3: CASSSQGATKTQYF
J: TRBJ2-7; V: TRBV6-1; D: NA; size: NA; DNA: TGTGCCAGCAGTGAAGTACCTAGCGACTACGAGCAGTACTTC; CDR3: CASSEVPSDYEQYF
J: TRBJ2-1; V: TRBV7-7; D: TRBD2; size: NA; DNA: TGTGCTAGCAGGAAAAGGGAGGTAGGGGTGGAGCGGGGTAATGAGCAGTTCTTC; CDR3: CASRKREVGVERGNEQFF
J: TRBJ1-5; V: TRBV2; D: TRBD1; size: NA; DNA: TGTGCCAGCAATGAAAAGGACAGGGATCAGCCCCAGCATTTT; CDR3: CASNEKDRDQPQHF
J: TRBJ1-5; V: TRBV18; D: NA; size: NA; DNA: TGTGCCAGCTCACCGGACGGAGGGGATCAGCCCCAGCATTTT; CDR3: CASSPDGGDQPQHF
J: TRBJ2-1; V: TRBV5-1; D: NA; size: NA; DNA: TGCGCCAGCAGCCCTTTAGGGGTTAGGGAGCAGTTCTTC; CDR3: CASSPLGVREQFF
J: TRBJ2-3; V: TRBV7-2; D: TRBD2; size: NA; DNA: TGTGCCAGCAGCTTAGTGTGGCTAGCGGAGACAGATACGCAGTATTTT; CDR3: CASSLVWLAETDTQYF
J: TRBJ2-7; V: TRBV19; D: TRBD2; size: NA; DNA: TGTGCCAGTAAGGAGGGCGGGGGCTACGAGCAGTACTTC; CDR3: CASKEGGGYEQYF
J: TRBJ2-7; V: TRBV12-5; D: TRBD1; size: NA; DNA: TGTGCTAGTGGTTTCGGGACAGGGGTAGGCGAGCAGTACTTC; CDR3: CASGFGTGVGEQYF
J: TRBJ2-7; V: TRBV9; D: TRBD2; size: NA; DNA: TGTGCCAGCAGCGAGGCGGGGGGTCCCCCCTACGAGCAGTACTTC; CDR3: CASSEAGGPPYEQYF
J: TRBJ1-2; V: TRBV7-9; D: TRBD1; size: NA; DNA: TGTGCCAGCAGCTTAGCCCCGGACAGGGGGGTAGATGGCTACACCTTC; CDR3: CASSLAPDRGVDGYTF
J: TRBJ2-7; V: TRBV6-5; D: TRBD1; size: NA; DNA: TGTGCCAGCAGTTATCGGGACAGGTCCTACGAGCAGTACTTC; CDR3: CASSYRDRSYEQYF
J: TRBJ2-3; V: TRBV11-2; D: NA; size: once; DNA: TGTGCCAGCAGCTTCTCCAGGGCGCGATTCTACACAGATACGCAGTATTTT; CDR3: CASSFSRARFYTDTQYF
J: TRBJ2-7; V: TRBV2; D: TRBD1; size: NA; DNA: TGTGCCAGCGATCGGGACAGCTGGAACGAGCAGTACTTC; CDR3: CASDRDSWNEQYF
J: TRBJ2-7; V: TRBV18; D: NA; size: NA; DNA: TGTGCCAGCTCACGAGGGGGCTACGAGCAGTACTTC; CDR3: CASSRGGYEQYF
J: TRBJ2-1; V: TRBV9; D: NA; size: NA; DNA: TGTGCCAGTACACCGTTGGGGGACATCTTCTCCTACAATGAGCAGTTCTTC; CDR3: CASTPLGDIFSYNEQFF
J: TRBJ2-7; V: TRBV27; D: TRBD1; size: once; DNA: TGTGCCAGCAGTCTCACGTGGACAGGTTCCTACGAGCAGTACTTC; CDR3: CASSLTWTGSYEQYF
J: TRBJ2-3; V: TRBV6-6; D: NA; size: NA; DNA: TGTGCCAGCAGTTACCCCGCGTTGAGCACAGATACGCAGTATTTT; CDR3: CASSYPALSTDTQYF
J: TRBJ2-7; V: TRBV20-1; D: NA; size: NA; DNA: TGCAGTGCTAGAAGGACAACCGAGCAGTACTTC; CDR3: CSARRTTEQYF
J: TRBJ2-1; V: TRBV11-2; D: NA; size: NA; DNA: TGTGCCAGCAGCTTAGGCAGACAGAGCAACAATGAGCAGTTCTTC; CDR3: CASSLGRQSNNEQFF
J: TRBJ1-2; V: TRBV10-1; D: NA; size: NA; DNA: TGCGCCAGCAGTGATTTTTTGGGAGGTTGTGGCTACACCTTC; CDR3: CASSDFLGGCGYTF